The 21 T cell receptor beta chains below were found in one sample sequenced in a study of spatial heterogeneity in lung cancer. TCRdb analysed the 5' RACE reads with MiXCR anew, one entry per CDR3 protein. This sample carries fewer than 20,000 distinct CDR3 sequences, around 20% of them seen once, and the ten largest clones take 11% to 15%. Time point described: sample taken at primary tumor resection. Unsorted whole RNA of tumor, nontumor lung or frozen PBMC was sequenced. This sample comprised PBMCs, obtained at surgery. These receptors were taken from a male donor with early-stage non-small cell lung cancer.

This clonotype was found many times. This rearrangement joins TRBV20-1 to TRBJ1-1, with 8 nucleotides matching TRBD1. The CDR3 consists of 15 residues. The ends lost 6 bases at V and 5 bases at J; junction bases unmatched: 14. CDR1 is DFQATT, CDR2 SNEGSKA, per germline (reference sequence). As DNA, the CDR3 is TGCAGTGCCTCCCCCGGGGGACAGGAAGGAACTGAAGCTTTCTTT. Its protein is CSASPGGQEGTEAFF.

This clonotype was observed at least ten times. The CDR3 region is CASSSTGPQNTEAFF. In DNA, the CDR3 is TGTGCCAGCAGCTCAACGGGACCGCAGAACACTGAAGCTTTCTTT. The rearrangement links TRBV7-9 to TRBJ1-1; weak D call: TRBD1 (5 bases). The CDR3 contains 15 residues. Trimming left V 4 bases short and J 1 base short, with 13 bases between. CDR1 and CDR2 from the germline V gene are SEHNR and FQNEAQ (reference sequence).

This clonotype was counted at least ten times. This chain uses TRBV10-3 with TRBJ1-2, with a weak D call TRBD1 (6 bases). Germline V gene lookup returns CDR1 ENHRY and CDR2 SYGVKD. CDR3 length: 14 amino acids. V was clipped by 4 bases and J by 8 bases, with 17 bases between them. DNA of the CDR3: TGTGCCATCAGTGGCAAGGACAGTGAACGCGGCTACACCTTC. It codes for CAISGKDSERGYTF.

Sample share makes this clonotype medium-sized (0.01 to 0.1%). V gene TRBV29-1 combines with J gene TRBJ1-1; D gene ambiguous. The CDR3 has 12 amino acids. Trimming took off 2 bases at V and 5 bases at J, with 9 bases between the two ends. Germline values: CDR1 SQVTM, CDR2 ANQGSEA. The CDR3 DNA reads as TGCAGCGTTGAATGGGGTGTGACTGAAGCTTTCTTT. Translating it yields CSVEWGVTEAFF.

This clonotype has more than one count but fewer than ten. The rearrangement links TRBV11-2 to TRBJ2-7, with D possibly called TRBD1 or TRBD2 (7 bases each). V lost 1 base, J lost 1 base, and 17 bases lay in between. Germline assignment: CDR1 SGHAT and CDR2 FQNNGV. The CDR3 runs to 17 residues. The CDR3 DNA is TGTGCCAGCAGCTTAGGGGGTTACAGGGGACTATCCTACGAGCAGTACTTC. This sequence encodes CASSLGGYRGLSYEQYF.

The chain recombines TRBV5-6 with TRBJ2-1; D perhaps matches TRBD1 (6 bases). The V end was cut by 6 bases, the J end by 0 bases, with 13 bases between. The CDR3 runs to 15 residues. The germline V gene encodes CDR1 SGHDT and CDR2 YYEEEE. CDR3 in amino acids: CASTLMGASYNEQFF. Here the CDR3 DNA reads TGTGCCAGCACCTTAATGGGGGCCTCCTACAATGAGCAGTTCTTC.

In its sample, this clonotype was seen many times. The CDR3 reads CARSRQSNTEAFF. CDR3 coding DNA: TGTGCCAGAAGCAGACAGAGTAACACTGAAGCTTTCTTT. The chain has TRBV5-3 and TRBJ1-1, with D perhaps TRBD1 (5 bases). TRBV5-3 has ORF status, its function being uncertain. V lost 4 bases, J lost 2 bases, and 9 bases lay in between. The CDR3 length is 13 residues.

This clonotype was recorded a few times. The CDR3 protein is CSARDSGGLAGAREYEQYF. The DNA of the CDR3 is TGCAGTGCTAGAGATAGTGGGGGACTAGCGGGGGCGAGGGAGTACGAGCAGTACTTC. The J gene is TRBJ2-7, the V gene TRBV20-1, with TRBD2 matching over 14 bases. Per the germline V gene, CDR1 is DFQATT and CDR2 is SNEGSKA (reference sequence). The CDR3 runs to 19 residues. The V gene end was trimmed by 0 bases and the J gene end by 4 bases; junction bases not matched to a gene: 14.

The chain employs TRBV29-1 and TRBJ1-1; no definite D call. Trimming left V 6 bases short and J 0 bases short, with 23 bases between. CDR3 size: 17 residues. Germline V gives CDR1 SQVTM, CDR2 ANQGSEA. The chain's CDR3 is CSVVVRATLLMNTEAFF. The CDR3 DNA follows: TGCAGCGTGGTCGTCCGGGCCACTCTTTTAATGAACACTGAAGCTTTCTTT.

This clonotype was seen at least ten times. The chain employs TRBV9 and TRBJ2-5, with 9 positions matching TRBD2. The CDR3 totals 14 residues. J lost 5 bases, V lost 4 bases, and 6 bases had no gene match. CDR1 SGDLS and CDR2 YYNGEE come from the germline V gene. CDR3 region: CASSKTSGEETQYF. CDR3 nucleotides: TGTGCCAGCAGCAAGACTAGCGGTGAGGAGACCCAGTACTTC. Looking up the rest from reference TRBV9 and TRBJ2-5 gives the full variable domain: DSGVTQTPKHLITATGQRVTLRCSPRSGDLSVYWYQQSLDQGLQFLIQYYNGEERAKGNILERFSAQQFPDLHSELNLSSLELGDSALYFCASSKTSGEETQYFGPGTRLLVL.

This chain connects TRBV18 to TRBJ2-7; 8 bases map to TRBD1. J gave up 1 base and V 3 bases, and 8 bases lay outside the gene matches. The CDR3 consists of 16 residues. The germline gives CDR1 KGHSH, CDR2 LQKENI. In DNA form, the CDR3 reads TGTGCCAGCTCACCGACAGGGGATGAGGTTTCCTACGAGCAGTACTTC. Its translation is CASSPTGDEVSYEQYF.

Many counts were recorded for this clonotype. The CDR3 DNA reads as TGTGCCAGCAAAAAAGACAGTAACACTGAAGCTTTCTTT. This codes for CASKKDSNTEAFF. The chain combines TRBV27 with TRBJ1-1; perhaps TRBD1 as D (5 bases). This CDR3 contains 13 residues. Trimming removed 7 bases from V and 2 bases from J, with 11 bases in between. Germline V gene data show CDR1 as MNHEY and CDR2 as SMNVEV (reference sequence).

The chain's CDR3 is CASTLTGYEQYF. DNA of the CDR3: TGTGCCAGCACCTTGACAGGCTACGAGCAGTACTTC. This chain connects TRBV12-3 or TRBV12-4 to TRBJ2-7, with TRBD1 as a possible D gene (6 bases). The CDR3 runs to 12 residues. The V end was cut by 7 bases, the J end by 3 bases, with 10 bases between.

CDR3: CASSFNRGRGPGELFF. The CDR3 coding sequence is TGTGCCAGCAGTTTCAACAGGGGAAGGGGGCCCGGGGAGCTGTTTTTT. The chain is built from TRBV12-3 or TRBV12-4 and TRBJ2-2; 7 bases match TRBD1. With 3 bases clipped from V and 6 bases from J, the junction kept 10 bases outside the gene matches. There are 16 residues in the CDR3.

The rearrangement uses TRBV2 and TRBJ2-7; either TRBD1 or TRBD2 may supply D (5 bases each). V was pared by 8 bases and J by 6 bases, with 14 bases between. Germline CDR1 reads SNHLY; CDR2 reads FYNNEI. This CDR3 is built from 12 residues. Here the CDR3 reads CASFRGQGEQYF. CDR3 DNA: TGTGCCAGCTTCCGGGGCCAGGGCGAGCAGTACTTC.

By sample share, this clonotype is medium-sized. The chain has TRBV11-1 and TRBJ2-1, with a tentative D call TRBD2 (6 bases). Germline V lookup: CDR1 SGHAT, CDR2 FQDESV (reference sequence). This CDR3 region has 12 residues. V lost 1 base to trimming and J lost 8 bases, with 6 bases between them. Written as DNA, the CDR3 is TGTGCCAGCAGCTTAGGCGGGGATGAGCAGTTCTTC. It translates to CASSLGGDEQFF.

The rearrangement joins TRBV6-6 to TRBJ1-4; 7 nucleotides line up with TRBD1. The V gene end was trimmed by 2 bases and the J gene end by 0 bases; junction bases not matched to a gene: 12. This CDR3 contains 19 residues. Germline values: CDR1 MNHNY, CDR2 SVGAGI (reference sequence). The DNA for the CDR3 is TGTGCCAGCAGTTACCTTCGGACAGGTGGGGATGCAACTAATGAAAAACTGTTTTTT. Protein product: CASSYLRTGGDATNEKLFF.

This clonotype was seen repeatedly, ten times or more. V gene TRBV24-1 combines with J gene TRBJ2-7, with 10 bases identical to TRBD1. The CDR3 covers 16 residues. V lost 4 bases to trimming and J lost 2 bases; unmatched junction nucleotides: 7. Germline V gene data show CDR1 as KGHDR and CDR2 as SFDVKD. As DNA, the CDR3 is TGTGCCACCAGTGAAATCCGGGACAGGGGCCCCTACGAGCAGTACTTC. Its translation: CATSEIRDRGPYEQYF.

CDR3 in DNA: TGTGCCAGCAGTTTTCTGGGCACAGATACGCAGTATTTT. It specifies CASSFLGTDTQYF. The chain has TRBV27 and TRBJ2-3; D is ambiguous. Germline assignment: CDR1 MNHEY and CDR2 SMNVEV (reference sequence). The length of the CDR3 is 13 residues. Trimming removed 3 bases from V and 1 base from J, with 5 bases in between.

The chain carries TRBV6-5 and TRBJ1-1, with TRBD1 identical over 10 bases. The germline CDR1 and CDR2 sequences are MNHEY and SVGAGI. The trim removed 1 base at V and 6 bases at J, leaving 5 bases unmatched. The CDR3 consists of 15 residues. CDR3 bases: TGTGCCAGCAGTTACTTGACAGGGGGCGCCCCTGAAGCTTTCTTT. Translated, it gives CASSYLTGGAPEAFF.

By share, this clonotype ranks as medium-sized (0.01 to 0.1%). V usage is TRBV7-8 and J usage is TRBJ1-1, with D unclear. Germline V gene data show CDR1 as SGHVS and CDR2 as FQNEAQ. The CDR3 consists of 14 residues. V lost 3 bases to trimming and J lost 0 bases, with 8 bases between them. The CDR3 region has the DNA TGTGCCAGCAGCTTGGCTGAACTGAACACTGAAGCTTTCTTT. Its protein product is CASSLAELNTEAFF.